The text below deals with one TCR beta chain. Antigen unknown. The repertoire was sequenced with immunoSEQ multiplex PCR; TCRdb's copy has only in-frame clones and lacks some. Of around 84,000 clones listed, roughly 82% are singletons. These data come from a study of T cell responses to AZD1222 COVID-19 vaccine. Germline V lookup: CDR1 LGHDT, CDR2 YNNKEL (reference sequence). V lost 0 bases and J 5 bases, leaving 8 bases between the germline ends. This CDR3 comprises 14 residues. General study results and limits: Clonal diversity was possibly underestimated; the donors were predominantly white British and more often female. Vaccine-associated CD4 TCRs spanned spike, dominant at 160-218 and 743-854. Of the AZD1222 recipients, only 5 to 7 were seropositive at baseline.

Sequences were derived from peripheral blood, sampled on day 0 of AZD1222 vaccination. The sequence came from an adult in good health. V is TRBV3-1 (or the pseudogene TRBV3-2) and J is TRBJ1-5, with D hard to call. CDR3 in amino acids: CASSQDLGYQPQHF. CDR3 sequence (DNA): TGTGCCAGCAGCCAAGATCTCGGGTATCAGCCCCAGCATTTT.